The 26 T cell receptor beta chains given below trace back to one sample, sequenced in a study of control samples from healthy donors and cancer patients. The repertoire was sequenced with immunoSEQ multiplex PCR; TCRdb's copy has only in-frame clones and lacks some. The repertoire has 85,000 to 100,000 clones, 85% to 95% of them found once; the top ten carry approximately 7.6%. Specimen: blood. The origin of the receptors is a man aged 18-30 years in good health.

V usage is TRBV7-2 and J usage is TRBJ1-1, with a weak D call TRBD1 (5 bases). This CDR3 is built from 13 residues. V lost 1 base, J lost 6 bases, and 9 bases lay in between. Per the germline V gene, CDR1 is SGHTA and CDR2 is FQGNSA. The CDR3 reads CASSLGRGSEAFF. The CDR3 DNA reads TGTGCCAGCAGCTTAGGGCGGGGGTCTGAAGCTTTCTTT. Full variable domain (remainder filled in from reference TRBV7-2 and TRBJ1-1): GAGVSQSPSNKVTEKGKDVELRCDPISGHTALYWYRQSLGQGLEFLIYFQGNSAPDKSGLPSDRFSAERTGGSVSTLTIQRTQQEDSAVYLCASSLGRGSEAFFGQGTRLTVV.

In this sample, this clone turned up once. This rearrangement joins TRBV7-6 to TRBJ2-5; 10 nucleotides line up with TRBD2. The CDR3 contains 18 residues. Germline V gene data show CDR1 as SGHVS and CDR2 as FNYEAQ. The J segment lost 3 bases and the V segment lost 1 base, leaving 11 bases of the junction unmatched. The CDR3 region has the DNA TGTGCCAGCAGCTTAGATACCTTTTTAGCGGGGGGTGAAGAGACCCAGTACTTC. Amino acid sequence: CASSLDTFLAGGEETQYF.

CDR3 coding DNA: TGTGCCAGAAGGGCGTCTGGGGCCAACGTCCTGACTTTC. Protein sequence: CARRASGANVLTF. This chain uses TRBV2 with TRBJ2-6; D is unresolved. The CDR3 loop spans 13 amino acids. V dropped 9 bases and J dropped 1 base, with 7 bases sitting between them. Per the germline V gene, CDR1 is SNHLY and CDR2 is FYNNEI.

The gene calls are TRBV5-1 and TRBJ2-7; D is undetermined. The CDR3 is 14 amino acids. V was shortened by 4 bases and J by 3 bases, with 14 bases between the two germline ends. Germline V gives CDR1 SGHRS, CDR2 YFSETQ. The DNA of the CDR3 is TGCGCCAGCAGCCCCTGGGAAGCGCGCTACGAGCAGTACTTC. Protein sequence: CASSPWEARYEQYF.

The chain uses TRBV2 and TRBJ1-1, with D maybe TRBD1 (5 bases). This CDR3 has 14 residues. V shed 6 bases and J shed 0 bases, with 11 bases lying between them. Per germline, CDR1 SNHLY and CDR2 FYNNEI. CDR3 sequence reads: CASSPDRLNTEAFF. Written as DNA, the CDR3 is TGTGCCAGCAGCCCTGACAGATTGAACACTGAAGCTTTCTTT.

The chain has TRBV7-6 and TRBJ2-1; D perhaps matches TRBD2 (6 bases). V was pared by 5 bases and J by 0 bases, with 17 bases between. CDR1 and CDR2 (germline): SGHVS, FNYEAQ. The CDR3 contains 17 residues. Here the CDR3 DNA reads TGTGCCAGCAGCACCGGTTGGGCGGGGAGCTCCTACAATGAGCAGTTCTTC. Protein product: CASSTGWAGSSYNEQFF.

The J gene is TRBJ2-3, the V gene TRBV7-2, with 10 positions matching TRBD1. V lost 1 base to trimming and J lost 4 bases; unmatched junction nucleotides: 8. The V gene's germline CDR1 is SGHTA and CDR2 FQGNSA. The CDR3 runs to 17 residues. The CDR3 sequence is CASSLVSRTGGADTQYF. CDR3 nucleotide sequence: TGTGCCAGCAGCTTAGTGTCCCGGACAGGGGGTGCAGATACGCAGTATTTT.

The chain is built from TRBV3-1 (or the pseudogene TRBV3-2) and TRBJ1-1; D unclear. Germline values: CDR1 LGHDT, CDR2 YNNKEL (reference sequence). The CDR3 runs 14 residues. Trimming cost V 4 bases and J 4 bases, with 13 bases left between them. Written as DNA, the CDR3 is TGTGCCAGCAGCCTTGTTCTCGCGGGCACTGAAGCTTTCTTT. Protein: CASSLVLAGTEAFF.

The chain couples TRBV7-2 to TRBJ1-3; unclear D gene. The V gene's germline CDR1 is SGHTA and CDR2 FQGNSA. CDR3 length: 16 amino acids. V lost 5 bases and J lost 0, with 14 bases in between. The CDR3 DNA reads TGTGCCAGCAGCCTTTACGCAGTCCTCTCTGGAAACACCATATATTTT. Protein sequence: CASSLYAVLSGNTIYF.

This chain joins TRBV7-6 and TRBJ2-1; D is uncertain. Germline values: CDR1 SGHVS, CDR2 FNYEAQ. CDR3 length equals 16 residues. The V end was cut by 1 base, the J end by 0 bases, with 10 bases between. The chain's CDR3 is CASSLESVASYNEQFF. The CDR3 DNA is TGTGCCAGCAGCTTAGAGTCGGTGGCCTCCTACAATGAGCAGTTCTTC.

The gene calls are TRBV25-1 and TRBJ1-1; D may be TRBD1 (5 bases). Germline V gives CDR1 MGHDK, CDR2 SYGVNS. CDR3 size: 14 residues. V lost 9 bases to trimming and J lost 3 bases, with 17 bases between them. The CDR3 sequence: CASARGERYTEAFF. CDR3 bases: TGTGCCAGTGCTAGAGGGGAAAGGTACACTGAAGCTTTCTTT.

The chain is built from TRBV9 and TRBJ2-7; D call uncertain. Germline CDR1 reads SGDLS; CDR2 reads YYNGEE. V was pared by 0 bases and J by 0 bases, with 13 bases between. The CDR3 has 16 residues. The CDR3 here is CASSVGPGTSSYEQYF. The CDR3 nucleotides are TGTGCCAGCAGCGTAGGTCCGGGCACCAGCTCCTACGAGCAGTACTTC.

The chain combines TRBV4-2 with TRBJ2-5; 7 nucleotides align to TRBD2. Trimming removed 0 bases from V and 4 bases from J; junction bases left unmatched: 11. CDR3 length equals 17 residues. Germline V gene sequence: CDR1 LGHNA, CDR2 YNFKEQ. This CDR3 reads CASSQDLPRELGETQYF. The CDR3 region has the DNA TGTGCCAGCAGCCAAGATCTACCGCGGGAGCTGGGAGAGACCCAGTACTTC.

CDR3 nucleotides: TGTGCCAGCAGCATTCCTTTAGCGGGAAATGAGCAGTTCTTC. Its translation: CASSIPLAGNEQFF. The chain couples TRBV11-1 to TRBJ2-1, with 8 bases lining up with TRBD2. Germline assignment: CDR1 SGHAT and CDR2 FQDESV (reference sequence). J was trimmed by 7 bases and V by 5 bases; bases with no gene match: 7. This CDR3 is 14 amino acids long.

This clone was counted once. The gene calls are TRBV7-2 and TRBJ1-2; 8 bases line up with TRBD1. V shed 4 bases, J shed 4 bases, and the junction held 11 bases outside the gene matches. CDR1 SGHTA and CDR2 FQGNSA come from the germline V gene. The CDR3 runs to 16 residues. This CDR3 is CASSSPMAGGFYGYTF. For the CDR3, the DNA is TGTGCCAGCAGCTCCCCCATGGCAGGGGGCTTCTATGGCTACACCTTC.

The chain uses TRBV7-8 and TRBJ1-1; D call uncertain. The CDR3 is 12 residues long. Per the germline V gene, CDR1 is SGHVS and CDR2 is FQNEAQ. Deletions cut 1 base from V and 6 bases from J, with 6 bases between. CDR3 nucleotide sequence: TGTGCCAGCAGCTTAGAGAGATCTGAAGCTTTCTTT. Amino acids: CASSLERSEAFF.

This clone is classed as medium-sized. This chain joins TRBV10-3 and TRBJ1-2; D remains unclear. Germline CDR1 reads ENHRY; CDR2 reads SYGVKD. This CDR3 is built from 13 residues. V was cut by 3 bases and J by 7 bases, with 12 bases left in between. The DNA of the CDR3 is TGTGCCATCAGTGAATTCCGAGAAACTGGCTACACCTTC. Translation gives CAISEFRETGYTF.

The CDR3, as DNA: TGTGCCTGGAGTCCCTGGACTAGTCCCCACGAGCAGTACTTC. This gives the protein CAWSPWTSPHEQYF. The chain links TRBV30 to TRBJ2-7; the match to TRBD2 covers 7 bases. The length of the CDR3 is 14 residues. V lost 2 bases and J lost 5; bases outside the gene matches: 9. Germline CDR1 is GTSNPN and CDR2 is SVGIG (reference sequence).

The CDR3 protein is CSASEGVSGGNTIYF. The CDR3 bases are TGCAGTGCTAGTGAGGGAGTCTCGGGCGGAAACACCATATATTTT. J is TRBJ1-3 and V is TRBV20-1; D uncertain. Germline CDR1 and CDR2: DFQATT and SNEGSKA (reference sequence). Trimming took off 3 bases at V and 4 bases at J, with 16 bases between the two ends. CDR3 length: 15 residues.

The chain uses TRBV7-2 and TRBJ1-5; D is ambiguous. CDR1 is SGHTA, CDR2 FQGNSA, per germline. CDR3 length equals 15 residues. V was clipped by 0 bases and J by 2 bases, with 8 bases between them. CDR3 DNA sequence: TGTGCCAGCAGCTTAGCGGTGTATGGCAATCAGCCCCAGCATTTT. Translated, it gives CASSLAVYGNQPQHF.

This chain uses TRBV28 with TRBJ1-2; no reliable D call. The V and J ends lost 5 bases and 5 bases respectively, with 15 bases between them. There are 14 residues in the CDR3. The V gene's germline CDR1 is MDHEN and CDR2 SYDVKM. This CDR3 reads CASSTASWSYGYTF. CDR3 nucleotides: TGTGCCAGCAGTACTGCCTCCTGGAGTTATGGCTACACCTTC.

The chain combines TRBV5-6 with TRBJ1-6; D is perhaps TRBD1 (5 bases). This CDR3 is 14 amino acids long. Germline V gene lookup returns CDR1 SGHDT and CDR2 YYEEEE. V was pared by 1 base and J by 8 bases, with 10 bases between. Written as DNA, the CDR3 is TGTGCCAGCAGCTTGAGGGGCCCTTATTCACCCCTCCACTTT. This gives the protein CASSLRGPYSPLHF.

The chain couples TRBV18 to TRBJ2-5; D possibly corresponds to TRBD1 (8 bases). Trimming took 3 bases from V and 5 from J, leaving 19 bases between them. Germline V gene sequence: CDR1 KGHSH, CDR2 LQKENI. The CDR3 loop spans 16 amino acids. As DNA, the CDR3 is TGTGCCAGCTCACCTATGATAGGACAGGGAGGGGAGACCCAGTACTTC. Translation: CASSPMIGQGGETQYF.

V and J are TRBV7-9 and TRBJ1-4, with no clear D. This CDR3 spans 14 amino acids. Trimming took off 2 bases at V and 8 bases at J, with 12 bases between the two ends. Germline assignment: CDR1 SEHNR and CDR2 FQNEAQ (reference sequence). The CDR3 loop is CASSLLFSGEKLFF. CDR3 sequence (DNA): TGTGCCAGCAGCTTACTCTTTTCAGGCGAAAAACTGTTTTTT.

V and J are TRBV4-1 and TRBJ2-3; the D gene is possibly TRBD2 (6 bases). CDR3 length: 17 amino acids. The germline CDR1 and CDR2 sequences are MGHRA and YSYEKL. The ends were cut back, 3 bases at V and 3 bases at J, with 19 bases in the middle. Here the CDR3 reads CASSHWASREVTDTQYF. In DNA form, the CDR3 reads TGCGCCAGCAGCCATTGGGCCAGCAGGGAGGTGACAGATACGCAGTATTTT.

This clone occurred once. The CDR3 is CASSLPLALNTEAFF. DNA for the CDR3: TGTGCCAGCAGCTTACCGCTTGCCCTGAACACTGAAGCTTTCTTT. The V call is TRBV6-6, the J call TRBJ1-1; no firm D call. The CDR3 is 15 amino acids. Per germline, CDR1 MNHNY and CDR2 SVGAGI (reference sequence). The V gene lost 6 bases and the J gene lost 0 bases, with 14 bases spanning the gap.